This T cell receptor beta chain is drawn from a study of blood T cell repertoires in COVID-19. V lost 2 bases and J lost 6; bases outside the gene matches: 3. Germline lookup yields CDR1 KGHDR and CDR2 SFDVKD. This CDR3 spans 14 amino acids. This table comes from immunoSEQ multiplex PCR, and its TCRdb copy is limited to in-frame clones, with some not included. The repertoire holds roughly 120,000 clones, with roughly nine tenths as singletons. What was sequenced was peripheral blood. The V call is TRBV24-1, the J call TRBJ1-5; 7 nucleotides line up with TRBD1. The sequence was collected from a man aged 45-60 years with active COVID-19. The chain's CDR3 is CATSDSRGLQPQHF. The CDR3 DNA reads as TGTGCCACCAGTGATTCAAGGGGGCTTCAGCCCCAGCATTTT.